The 23 T cell receptor beta chains given below trace back to one sample, sequenced in a study of T cells in Graves' hyperthyroidism and ophthalmopathy. TCR beta CDR3 regions were amplified from RNA. First-round RT-PCR of the TCR CDR3 relied on the HTBI primer set. TCRdb ran MiXCR on the multiplex PCR reads and lists one entry per CDR3 protein. Of under 350,000 distinct CDR3 sequences in the sample, about 18% are singletons; the top ten hold approximately 49%. The specimen sequenced was blood. Receptors originate from a woman aged 45 to 65 with Graves' hyperthyroidism.

This clonotype was recorded a few times. The rearrangement uses TRBV24-1 and TRBJ2-3; 9 nucleotides align to TRBD1. Germline V CDR1 and CDR2: KGHDR, SFDVKD. V shed 7 bases, J shed 2 bases, and the junction held 9 bases outside the gene matches. The CDR3 runs to 16 residues. CDR3 amino acids: CATSDSIQGATDTQYF. The CDR3 bases are TGTGCCACCAGCGACTCTATACAGGGGGCCACAGATACGCAGTATTTT.

This clonotype was seen a handful of times. This sequence joins TRBV7-9 and TRBJ2-1; a weak D match, TRBD2 (5 bases). The CDR3 loop spans 15 amino acids. CDR1 and CDR2 (germline): SEHNR, FQNEAQ (reference sequence). V lost 2 bases and J lost 9, with 17 bases in between. CDR3: CASSLWVTTLSEQFF. For the CDR3, the DNA is TGTGCCAGCAGCTTATGGGTGACTACCCTCAGTGAGCAGTTCTTC.

Notes on this clonotype: A read error may explain this, as a much larger clone is one base away. The chain uses TRBV19 and TRBJ1-2, with D perhaps TRBD1 (5 bases). The CDR3 is 13 amino acids. Germline V gene lookup returns CDR1 LNHDA and CDR2 SQIVND (reference sequence). The CDR3 DNA reads TGTGCCAGTAGTCTGACAGTGAACTATGGCCACACCTTC. Protein: CASSLTVNYGHTF.

This clonotype was observed many times. The V gene is TRBV6-2 or TRBV6-3, the J gene TRBJ2-1, with 10 positions matching TRBD2. Germline-derived CDR1 and CDR2 are MNHEY and SVGEGT. This CDR3 region has 17 residues. V lost 5 bases, J lost 6 bases, and 13 bases stayed unmatched. The CDR3 sequence is CASSPEEREGQGNEQFF. For the CDR3, the DNA is TGTGCCAGCAGTCCCGAGGAGCGGGAGGGCCAAGGCAATGAGCAGTTCTTC.

V is TRBV2 and J is TRBJ2-2, with D hard to call. The CDR3 runs to 13 residues. The germline V gene encodes CDR1 SNHLY and CDR2 FYNNEI. V lost 3 bases and J lost 4, with 6 bases in between. This CDR3 is CASSDLITGELFF. The CDR3 nucleotides are TGTGCCAGCAGTGATCTGATCACCGGGGAGCTGTTTTTT.

This clonotype has only a few counts. The chain employs TRBV7-9 and TRBJ2-2, with D uncertain. The CDR3 has 16 residues. V was clipped by 2 bases and J by 0 bases, with 10 bases between them. Germline V gives CDR1 SEHNR, CDR2 FQNEAQ (reference sequence). CDR3 residues: CASSLIGRANTGELFF. CDR3 sequence (DNA): TGTGCCAGCAGCTTAATAGGACGCGCGAACACCGGGGAGCTGTTTTTT.

This clonotype was counted many times. The chain carries TRBV28 and TRBJ1-1, with D uncertain. Germline V gene data show CDR1 as MDHEN and CDR2 as SYDVKM. Deletions cut 2 bases from V and 2 bases from J, with 12 bases between. The CDR3 spans 15 residues. The CDR3 is CASSLRGSHNTEAFF. In DNA, the CDR3 is TGTGCCAGCAGTTTACGCGGCTCCCACAACACTGAAGCTTTCTTT.

This clonotype was seen ten or more times. J is TRBJ2-7 and V is TRBV3-1; no clear D gene. Germline loops: CDR1 LGHDT, CDR2 YNNKEL (reference sequence). This CDR3 comprises 14 residues. V was shortened by 0 bases and J by 5 bases, with 11 bases between the two germline ends. The CDR3 here is CASSQEINPHEQYV. The CDR3 DNA follows: TGTGCCAGCAGCCAAGAGATAAACCCCCACGAGCAGTACGTC.

The table lists this clonotype with many counts. The chain links TRBV5-1 to TRBJ2-7, with TRBD1 matching 10 bases. The V segment lost 4 bases and the J segment 3 bases; nucleotides outside the gene matches: 7. Germline-derived CDR1 and CDR2 are SGHRS and YFSETQ. The CDR3 contains 15 residues. The CDR3 spells CASSPGQGNNYEQYV. The DNA for the CDR3 is TGCGCCAGCAGCCCGGGACAGGGGAATAACTACGAGCAGTACGTC.

This clonotype was recorded many times. The CDR3 DNA reads as TGCGCCAGCAGCATACGACAGAACACTGAAGCTTTCTTT. It is translated as CASSIRQNTEAFF. The chain recombines TRBV5-1 with TRBJ1-1; the D is unclear. The V gene lost 4 bases and the J gene lost 1 base, with 8 bases spanning the gap. The CDR3 loop spans 13 amino acids. CDR1 is SGHRS and CDR2 is YFSETQ in the germline V gene.

This clonotype was recorded at least ten times. CDR3 sequence (DNA): TGCAGCGCTGATGCGGGATCGGAGACCCAGTACTTC. This codes for CSADAGSETQYF. J is TRBJ2-5 and V is TRBV20-1; D is possibly TRBD2 (6 bases). The CDR3 length is 12 residues. Germline V CDR1 and CDR2: DFQATT, SNEGSKA (reference sequence).

J is TRBJ2-5 and V is TRBV19, with D tentatively TRBD2 (5 bases). The V and J ends lost 3 bases and 0 bases respectively, with 8 bases between them. This CDR3 is 14 amino acids long. The germline CDR1 and CDR2 sequences are LNHDA and SQIVND (reference sequence). In nucleotides, the CDR3 is TGTGCCAGTAGTATGGGCGGGTACCAAGAGACCCAGTACTTC. This translates into CASSMGGYQETQYF.

Ten or more counts support this clonotype. V usage is TRBV12-3 or TRBV12-4 and J usage is TRBJ1-5; D is unresolved. This CDR3 spans 13 amino acids. Trimming left V 0 bases short and J 5 bases short, with 5 bases between. The CDR3 loop is CASSLASHQPQHF. The CDR3 nucleotides are TGTGCCAGCAGTTTAGCCTCGCATCAGCCCCAGCATTTT.

This chain uses TRBV2 with TRBJ2-3; TRBD1 matches at 10 bases. Germline V lookup: CDR1 SNHLY, CDR2 FYNNEI. The junction had 8 bases not matched to a gene; V was cut back by 6 bases and J by 2 bases. The CDR3 loop spans 16 amino acids. CDR3 amino acids: CASSSAGQGYTDTQYF. In nucleotides, the CDR3 is TGTGCCAGCAGCTCAGCGGGACAGGGGTACACAGATACGCAGTATTTT.

The CDR3 bases are TGCGCCAGCAGCCAATTCAGGGTAGACTATGGCTACACCTTC. Translation: CASSQFRVDYGYTF. The V gene is TRBV4-1, the J gene TRBJ1-2, with D tentatively TRBD1 (5 bases). This CDR3 is 14 amino acids long. CDR1 is MGHRA and CDR2 is YSYEKL in the germline V gene. V lost 2 bases and J lost 3, with 10 bases in between.

J is TRBJ2-7 and V is TRBV6-1; the D gene is possibly TRBD2 (5 bases). The CDR3 extends over 14 amino acids. Per the germline V gene, CDR1 is MNHNS and CDR2 is SASEGT. V lost 4 bases and J lost 2, with 12 bases in between. Written as DNA, the CDR3 is TGTGCCAGCAGTGCCCGACTACCTACCTACGAGCAGTACGTC. Translating gives CASSARLPTYEQYV.

This chain links TRBV12-3 or TRBV12-4 with TRBJ1-4; no clear D gene. The length of the CDR3 is 14 residues. V dropped 3 bases and J dropped 0 bases, with 5 bases sitting between them. In DNA form, the CDR3 reads TGTGCCAGCAGTTTGTCTCCAACTAATGAAAAACTGTTTTTT. Residues: CASSLSPTNEKLFF.

The genes are TRBV2 and TRBJ2-3; 11 bases agree with TRBD2. The CDR3 spans 15 residues. CDR1 SNHLY and CDR2 FYNNEI come from the germline V gene. The trim removed 0 bases at V and 5 bases at J, leaving 1 base unmatched. The CDR3 DNA sequence: TGTGCCAGCAGTGAAGCTAGCGGGAGGGGAGATACGCAGTATTTT. It specifies CASSEASGRGDTQYF.

V usage is TRBV7-9 and J usage is TRBJ2-3; maybe TRBD2 (6 bases). The CDR3 has 15 amino acids. The V and J ends lost 7 bases and 5 bases respectively, with 19 bases between them. The germline V gene has CDR1 SEHNR and CDR2 FQNEAQ (reference sequence). Written as DNA, the CDR3 is TGTGCCAGCACCACCGCGGGAAAGGGTGTAGATACGCAGTATTTT. This sequence encodes CASTTAGKGVDTQYF.

The chain carries TRBV5-8 and TRBJ2-7, with 7 bases aligning to TRBD1. J lost 4 bases, V lost 5 bases, and 12 bases had no gene match. Germline V gene lookup returns CDR1 SGHTS and CDR2 YDEGEE. The CDR3 covers 15 residues. CDR3 protein: CASSIRQGPLYEQYV. For the CDR3, the DNA is TGTGCCAGCAGTATCCGACAGGGCCCCCTTTACGAGCAGTACGTC.

J is TRBJ2-1 and V is TRBV19, with 11 bases fitting TRBD2. This CDR3 is built from 17 residues. J lost 4 bases, V lost 4 bases, and 9 bases had no gene match. CDR1 and CDR2 (germline): LNHDA, SQIVND (reference sequence). The DNA of the CDR3 is TGTGCCAGTAGTACCCCCACTAGCGGGGGACGATACAATGAGCAGTTCTTC. It encodes CASSTPTSGGRYNEQFF.

This rearrangement joins TRBV19 to TRBJ2-3; perhaps TRBD2 as D (6 bases). The CDR3 loop spans 16 amino acids. From germline, CDR1 is LNHDA and CDR2 SQIVND (reference sequence). V dropped 6 bases and J dropped 2 bases, with 18 bases sitting between them. CDR3 DNA sequence: TGTGCCAGTAGCGCCGGGAGAGGCCTCCTCACAGATACGCAGTATTTT. Its protein product is CASSAGRGLLTDTQYF.

This clonotype was counted a few times. The chain is built from TRBV2 and TRBJ2-7; possibly TRBD1 or TRBD2 for D (6 bases each). Trimming took 0 bases from V and 7 from J, leaving 19 bases between them. In germline, CDR1 is SNHLY, CDR2 FYNNEI. This CDR3 contains 16 residues. This chain's CDR3 is CASSEADRQTRPEQYF. The CDR3, as DNA: TGTGCCAGCAGTGAAGCCGACAGGCAGACTAGACCAGAGCAGTACTTC.